This note documents a single T cell receptor (beta chain) sequence. This specimen belongs to a study of blood T cell repertoires in COVID-19. Overall study context: The origin of the acute and convalescent COVID-19 samples was the United States, Italy and Spain. PBMCs, B-cell-depleted T cells, or T cells provided the cDNA or gDNA that made up the material.

Original methodology: Amplified reference gene primers provided the basis for estimating nucleated cell counts. TCRdb's table, derived via immunoSEQ multiplex PCR, lists solely in-frame clones and lacks some. V and J calls and clone size come straight from that table; D and trimming were deduced from the DNA. The sample consists of 200,000 to 250,000 clones, more than 70% of them appearing once. The V gene end was trimmed by 4 bases and the J gene end by 2 bases; junction bases not matched to a gene: 4. This CDR3 contains 15 residues. CDR1 is LNHDA, CDR2 SQIVND, per germline (reference sequence). The receptor's source is a woman older than 75 with acute or convalescent COVID-19. V is TRBV19 and J is TRBJ1-4; 7 positions agree with TRBD1. The source material was peripheral blood. The CDR3 loop reads CASSNHRGTNEKLFF. CDR3 nucleotides: TGTGCCAGTAGTAACCACAGGGGCACTAATGAAAAACTGTTTTTT.